The rows below give T cell receptor beta chains drawn from one sample of a study of T cells in Graves' hyperthyroidism and ophthalmopathy. TCRdb re-called the multiplex PCR reads with MiXCR, one entry per CDR3 protein. The sample includes some 620,000 distinct CDR3 sequences, under 20% of them seen just once. Sequenced sample: blood. The origin of the receptors is a woman in her 30s with Graves' hyperthyroidism. Both conserved end residues are part of each CDR3. D genes are given only for firm matches. The size field is filled for only some rows; it gives once, few, many or a size class.

d_gene | abundance | j_gene | v_gene | CDR3nt | CDR3aa
. | few | TRBJ1-3 | TRBV20-1 | TGCAGTGCTAGTCGGAGGGGGTATGGAAACACCATATATTTT | CSASRRGYGNTIYF
. | many | TRBJ2-3 | TRBV6-2/TRBV6-3 | TGTGCCAGCACCAGCCAAGCTACTTGGGATACGCAGTATTTT | CASTSQATWDTQYF
. | many | TRBJ1-2 | TRBV11-2 | TGTGCCAGCAGCCCGACAGTTGAAGGCTATGGCTACACCTTC | CASSPTVEGYGYTF
TRBD1 | . | TRBJ2-1 | TRBV10-2 | TGCGCCAGCAGCGGCCGGGACAGGGGCAACAATGAGCAGTTCTTC | CASSGRDRGNNEQFF
. | . | TRBJ1-2 | TRBV13 | TGTGCCAGCAGCTACCGACAGGCCTCACACTATGGCTACACCTTC | CASSYRQASHYGYTF
TRBD2 | many | TRBJ2-1 | TRBV5-1 | TGCGCCAGCAGCGGGGCCCCTAGCGGGTGGGACAATGAGCAGTTCTTC | CASSGAPSGWDNEQFF
TRBD1 | many | TRBJ1-2 | TRBV30 | TGTGCCTGGAGTGCGATCCAGGGGGGGGCCGGTGGCTACACCTTC | CAWSAIQGGAGGYTF
TRBD1 | once | TRBJ1-1 | TRBV3-1 | TGTGCCAGCAGCCAAGAGACAGGGCGGAACACTGAAGCTTTCTTT | CASSQETGRNTEAFF
. | . | TRBJ1-5 | TRBV12-3/TRBV12-4 | TGTGCCAGCAGTTTGATGATAGTGGCCAGACAGCCCCAGCATTTT | CASSLMIVARQPQHF
TRBD2 | . | TRBJ2-5 | TRBV4-1 | TGCGCCAGCAGCCAAGATAAGCGGGGCGGGGAGGCCCAGTACTTC | CASSQDKRGGEAQYF
. | . | TRBJ1-1 | TRBV5-4 | TGTGCCAGCAGCTTGGCGGGTGTAGGTTGGACTGAAGCTTTCTTT | CASSLAGVGWTEAFF
TRBD2 | . | TRBJ2-3 | TRBV5-1 | TGCGCCAGCAGTCACCCGACTAGCGGGGGAATTAGCACAGATACGCAGTATTTT | CASSHPTSGGISTDTQYF
. | many | TRBJ2-7 | TRBV5-1 | TGCGCCAGCAGTGCGGTCAATTCCCCCTACGAGCAGTACTTC | CASSAVNSPYEQYF
. | few | TRBJ2-3 | TRBV7-9 | TGTGCCAGCAGTCCCCAGCGGCTCCCCCTGGGTGGGACAGATACGCAGTATTTT | CASSPQRLPLGGTDTQYF
. | many | TRBJ2-3 | TRBV11-3 | TGTGCCAGCAGCTTAACCCGCTCAATGGATACGCAGTATTTT | CASSLTRSMDTQYF
. | . | TRBJ2-5 | TRBV18 | TGTGCCAGCTCAGACGGGACACCCTCCCAGTACTTC | CASSDGTPSQYF
. | few | TRBJ1-1 | TRBV27 | TGTGCCAGCAGCATATTCTTGGGATCGAATTCTGAAGCTTTCTTT | CASSIFLGSNSEAFF
TRBD1 | few | TRBJ2-1 | TRBV6-5 | TGTGCCAGCAGTTACTTGGGACAGGGTCCGAACAATGAGCAGTTCTTC | CASSYLGQGPNNEQFF
TRBD2 | . | TRBJ2-1 | TRBV20-1 | TGCAGTGCTTCAGGACTAGCGGGGCTGAATGAGCGGTTCTTC | CSASGLAGLNERFF
. | . | TRBJ2-1 | TRBV6-2/TRBV6-3 | TGTGCCAGCAGACCCTCGGAAGGGAATGAGCAGTTCTTC | CASRPSEGNEQFF
. | . | TRBJ2-3 | TRBV6-1 | TGTGCCAGCAGTTTGTACCCGGGACATTCTAGCACAGATACGCAGTATTTT | CASSLYPGHSSTDTQYF
. | . | TRBJ1-1 | TRBV28 | TGTGCCAGCAGGTCGCTTGGTCTTTGCATGAACACTGAAGCTTTCTTT | CASRSLGLCMNTEAFF
. | few | TRBJ2-3 | TRBV5-6 | TGTGCCAGCAGCCCCCCTGGACAGATGAGCACAGATACGCAGTATTTT | CASSPPGQMSTDTQYF
. | few | TRBJ2-3 | TRBV5-1 | TGCGCCAGCAGCTCCTTACAGTCAGATACGCAGTATTTT | CASSSLQSDTQYF
TRBD2 | . | TRBJ2-7 | TRBV20-1 | TGCAGTGCTAGAGATATGAGTACTAGCGGGAGTTTCACCTACGAGCAGTACTTC | CSARDMSTSGSFTYEQYF
. | few | TRBJ2-2 | TRBV28 | TGTGCCAGCAGTGAGGTAACCGGGGAGCTGTTTTTT | CASSEVTGELFF
. | many | TRBJ2-3 | TRBV7-2 | TGTGCCAGCAGCCCCAGGGTGTCGGCAGATACGCAGTATTTT | CASSPRVSADTQYF
. | many | TRBJ2-7 | TRBV30 | TGTGCCTGGAGTGTGGTAGGGAAAGAGCAGTACTTC | CAWSVVGKEQYF
. | few | TRBJ1-6 | TRBV11-2 | TGTGCCAGCAGCACACCATTAATGGACCGAAATTCACCCCTCCACTTT | CASSTPLMDRNSPLHF